The 7 T cell receptor beta chains given below trace back to one sample, sequenced in a study of T-cell reconstitution after alpha-beta-depleted transplantation in children. Study-wide findings and caveats: Approximately two months post-transplant, alpha-beta T cells reportedly originated from several hundred expanded graft clones.

Unique molecular identifiers were incorporated during preparation of the TCRbeta library. TCRdb reanalysed the PCR reads using MiXCR and keeps one entry per CDR3 protein. This table holds 32,000 or so distinct CDR3 sequences, around 7% found once. Their antigen targets remain unknown. This specimen was peripheral blood, taken 60 days after TCRalphabeta/CD19-depleted stem cell transplant. These receptors originate from a child under two years old who had a stem cell transplant for acute myeloid leukemia, so the T cells may come from the graft donor.

This clonotype was seen many times. This chain connects TRBV7-2 to TRBJ2-2; D gene ambiguous. Trimming removed 4 bases from V and 4 bases from J, with 13 bases in between. There are 15 residues in the CDR3. CDR1 and CDR2 from the germline V gene are SGHTA and FQGNSA. This CDR3 is CASSSRAPRTGELFF. The CDR3, as DNA: TGTGCCAGCAGCTCAAGGGCCCCCCGCACCGGGGAGCTGTTTTTT. Filled out from reference TRBV7-2 and TRBJ2-2, the complete variable domain reads GAGVSQSPSNKVTEKGKDVELRCDPISGHTALYWYRQSLGQGLEFLIYFQGNSAPDKSGLPSDRFSAERTGGSVSTLTIQRTQQEDSAVYLCASSSRAPRTGELFFGEGSRLTVL.

This clonotype was observed at least ten times. This chain uses TRBV20-1 with TRBJ2-7; no clear D. The V end lost 0 bases, the J end lost 3 bases, and 9 bases lay between the germline ends. Germline CDR1 reads DFQATT; CDR2 reads SNEGSKA (reference sequence). The CDR3 spans 13 residues. CDR3 DNA sequence: TGCAGTGCTAGAGAGTTCAATTACTACGAGCAGTACTTC. This sequence encodes CSAREFNYYEQYF.

This clonotype was seen at least ten times. J is TRBJ2-7 and V is TRBV29-1; D is unresolved. Germline V gives CDR1 SQVTM, CDR2 ANQGSEA. This CDR3 is built from 11 residues. Trimming took 5 bases from V and 5 from J, leaving 10 bases between them. CDR3 in DNA: TGCAGCGTTCGAATGCGACACGAGCAGTACTTC. It encodes CSVRMRHEQYF.

In its sample, this clonotype was seen many times. V is TRBV6-5 and J is TRBJ2-3, with TRBD2 matching over 10 bases. The CDR3 runs 15 residues. CDR1 MNHEY and CDR2 SVGAGI come from the germline V gene. V trimming: 6 bases; J trimming: 6 bases; junction bases outside the gene matches: 9. DNA of the CDR3: TGTGCCAGCAGCGGCGGGACTAGCGTTATCGATACGCAGTATTTT. Protein product: CASSGGTSVIDTQYF.

This clonotype appeared many times. The rearrangement uses TRBV6-5 and TRBJ2-5, with 10 bases that match TRBD2. J was trimmed by 5 bases and V by 5 bases; bases with no gene match: 11. CDR3 size: 16 residues. Germline loops: CDR1 MNHEY, CDR2 SVGAGI. DNA for the CDR3: TGTGCCAGCAGTCGTTTAGCGGGGGGCAGGGGTGAGACCCAGTACTTC. This gives the protein CASSRLAGGRGETQYF.

This clonotype was seen repeatedly, ten times or more. The chain is built from TRBV6-1 and TRBJ2-5; tentative D call: TRBD2 (7 bases). The CDR3 is 14 residues long. With 6 bases removed from V and 4 bases from J, the gap between germline ends came to 15 bases. Germline V CDR1 and CDR2: MNHNS, SASEGT. The CDR3 DNA is TGTGCCAGCAGATCCGGGGGGCCACTAGAGACCCAGTACTTC. It codes for CASRSGGPLETQYF.

Ten or more counts support this clonotype. The chain links TRBV12-3 or TRBV12-4 to TRBJ2-3; 7 bases align to TRBD1. This CDR3 is 12 amino acids long. Trimming removed 6 bases from V and 6 bases from J; junction bases left unmatched: 3. Here the CDR3 DNA reads TGTGCCAGCAGCCAACAGGGGGATACGCAGTATTTT. Translating it yields CASSQQGDTQYF.